This is a list of T cell receptor beta chains from one sample in a study of control samples from healthy donors and cancer patients. TCRdb's copy holds only in-frame clones and misses some; the assay was immunoSEQ multiplex PCR. The sample contains some 79,000 clones, 87% of which appear only once. The material sequenced was blood. The receptors come from a woman aged 50 to 60 in good health. Each CDR3 is given with its conserved first and last residue. Each record gives: J gene, V gene, D gene, clone size, CDR3 DNA, CDR3 protein. A D gene is named only where the DNA matches it firmly. Clone sizes are given selectively: once, few, many, or a class where the clone is expanded.

>TRBJ1-6|TRBV3-1/TRBV3-2|NA|NA
TGTGCCAGCAGCCAACACCGGGGCAAAAATTCACCCCTCCACTTT
CASSQHRGKNSPLHF
>TRBJ1-2|TRBV7-9|NA|NA
TGTGCCAGCAGCTCCCGTAGCGGCGGGGGTGGCTACACCTTC
CASSSRSGGGGYTF
>TRBJ1-5|TRBV3-1/TRBV3-2|NA|NA
TGTGCCAGCAGCCCTGGGGCCTTCCCGCGCAATCAGCCCCAGCATTTT
CASSPGAFPRNQPQHF
>TRBJ1-1|TRBV25-1|TRBD1|NA
TGTGCCAGCAGCCAAGGACAGGGAAGTGTTGGCACTGAAGCTTTCTTT
CASSQGQGSVGTEAFF
>TRBJ2-5|TRBV24-1|TRBD1|once
TGTGCCACCAGTGATCCGCGGACAGGGCGGGAGACCCAGTACTTC
CATSDPRTGRETQYF
>TRBJ2-6|TRBV15|NA|NA
TGTGCCACCAGCAGACAGCAAGGGGCCAACGTCCTGACTTTC
CATSRQQGANVLTF
>TRBJ1-2|TRBV27|NA|NA
TGTGCCAGCAAAGCTAATCCCGGGATACTTGGGGGCTACACCTTC
CASKANPGILGGYTF
>TRBJ1-2|TRBV15|NA|NA
TGTGCCACCAGCAGAGAGCTAGGTCCCTGGCCCAACTATGGCTACACCTTC
CATSRELGPWPNYGYTF
>TRBJ1-2|TRBV24-1|NA|NA
TGTGCCACCAGTGGGGGGGCGGCTGGCTACACCTTC
CATSGGAAGYTF
>TRBJ2-5|TRBV29-1|TRBD1|NA
TGCAGCGTTGATAATAGGGGGCCCGAGACCCAGTACTTC
CSVDNRGPETQYF
>TRBJ1-4|TRBV5-1|TRBD1|NA
TGCGCCAGCAGCTTGACCGTCGGGACAGAGAAACTGTTTTTT
CASSLTVGTEKLFF
>TRBJ1-2|TRBV6-1|NA|NA
TGTGCCAGCAGTGAAGCGCTTCTTGCCTCCTATGGCTACACCTTC
CASSEALLASYGYTF
>TRBJ1-3|TRBV28|NA|NA
TGTGCCAGCAGCGAACCGACGGGGACCATATATTTT
CASSEPTGTIYF
>TRBJ1-2|TRBV28|NA|NA
TGTGCCAGCAGTTTGTCGGGGCGTACTAACGGCTACACCTTC
CASSLSGRTNGYTF
>TRBJ2-5|TRBV7-9|NA|NA
TGTGCCAGCAGGCTTTTAGAGACCCAGTACTTC
CASRLLETQYF
>TRBJ1-2|TRBV4-1|NA|NA
TGCGCCAGCAGCGAACCGGGACTGTGGTCTGTCTATGGCTACACCTTC
CASSEPGLWSVYGYTF
>TRBJ1-5|TRBV28|NA|NA
TGTGCCAGCAGTTTAGGCCAGGGCGGTCAGCCCCAGCATTTT
CASSLGQGGQPQHF
>TRBJ2-2|TRBV2|TRBD2|NA
TGTGCCAGCAGCGCTAGCGCGGGAGGGTCCGGGGAGCTGTTTTTT
CASSASAGGSGELFF
>TRBJ2-7|TRBV2|TRBD2|NA
TGTGCCAGCAGTGAGGGTAGCGGGAGTACCGAGCAGTACTTC
CASSEGSGSTEQYF
>TRBJ2-2|TRBV25-1|NA|NA
TGTGCCAGCAGTACGACATTTCCGAACACCGGGGAGCTGTTTTTT
CASSTTFPNTGELFF
>TRBJ1-6|TRBV7-3|NA|NA
TGTGCCAGCAGCTTACGCCCCCCCGGGGGTGGGTCACCCCTCCACTTT
CASSLRPPGGGSPLHF
>TRBJ1-5|TRBV28|NA|NA
TGTGCCAGCAGTACCACGACAGAACAGCCCCAGCATTTT
CASSTTTEQPQHF
>TRBJ2-1|TRBV28|TRBD1|once
TGTGCCAGCAGTTGGGGACAGGGGGCTAGGGATGAGCAGTTCTTC
CASSWGQGARDEQFF
>TRBJ1-2|TRBV6-5|NA|NA
TGTGCCAGCAGTTACTCTCGGGGGGCCACCTATGGCTACACCTTC
CASSYSRGATYGYTF
>TRBJ2-7|TRBV15|TRBD2|NA
TGTGCCACTTGTCGACTAGCGGGAGACCACGAGCAGTACTTC
CATCRLAGDHEQYF
>TRBJ2-7|TRBV7-9|NA|NA
TGTGCCAGCAGCTTCTGGGAGGGGGCTTACGAGCAGTACTTC
CASSFWEGAYEQYF
>TRBJ2-3|TRBV6-6|NA|NA
TGTGCCAGCAGTTACGGCGGCCTGATCCCAGATACGCAGTATTTT
CASSYGGLIPDTQYF
>TRBJ1-2|TRBV5-5|TRBD1|once
TGTGCCAGCAGCTTGGCGGAGGGGGCGGCTGTCTATGGCTACACCTTC
CASSLAEGAAVYGYTF
>TRBJ2-1|TRBV28|NA|NA
TGTGCCAGCAGCTCAGGGTCTGAGCAGTTCTTC
CASSSGSEQFF
>TRBJ2-7|TRBV5-1|NA|once
TGCGCCAGCAGCCGGTCGACAGCGGTCTACGAGCAGTACTTC
CASSRSTAVYEQYF
>TRBJ2-7|TRBV5-1|TRBD1|NA
TGCGCCAGCAGCCCACAGGGGGGCTCCTACGAGCAGTACTTC
CASSPQGGSYEQYF
>TRBJ1-2|TRBV4-2|NA|NA
TGTGCCAGCAGCCCCGCCGCGGGGGACCCAGTTCCGGACGACTATGGCTACACCTTC
CASSPAAGDPVPDDYGYTF
>TRBJ2-1|TRBV11-3|TRBD2|NA
TGTGCCAGCAGCTTAACTAGCGGGACCTACAATGAGCAGTTCTTC
CASSLTSGTYNEQFF
>TRBJ2-3|TRBV6-5|NA|NA
TGTGCGAGCGGAGGGGGCACAGATACGCAGTATTTT
CASGGGTDTQYF
>TRBJ2-1|TRBV7-2|NA|NA
TGTGCCAGCAGCTTAGTCAAGGGTTTCGGAAATGAGCAGTTCTTC
CASSLVKGFGNEQFF
>TRBJ1-2|TRBV5-1|NA|NA
TGCGCCAGCAGCTTGACAGCCCCGAGGGGTGGCTACACCTTC
CASSLTAPRGGYTF
>TRBJ2-7|TRBV7-2|TRBD2|NA
TGTGCCAGCAGCCCGGGGGGACTAGCGGGTACCCACGAGCAGTACTTC
CASSPGGLAGTHEQYF